A selection of T cell receptor beta chains follows, all from one sample in a study of blood T cell repertoires in COVID-19. The protocol was immunoSEQ multiplex PCR, while the TCRdb copy is restricted to in-frame clones and leaves out a portion. The profile covers 94,000 or so clones, with roughly 84% appearing a single time and roughly 25% taken by the ten largest. Sequencing used peripheral blood. Receptors originate from a man aged 55 to 69 with acute or convalescent COVID-19. Both conserved end residues are part of each CDR3. The D gene is left open where the match is weak. Not every row has a clone size; where given, it reads once, few, many or a size class.

j_call,v_call,d_call,clone_size,cdr3_aa,cdr3_nt
TRBJ1-3,TRBV5-8,.,.,CASSLGRASGNTIYF,TGTGCCAGCAGCTTGGGGAGAGCCTCTGGAAACACCATATATTTT
TRBJ2-1,TRBV5-1,TRBD2,.,CASAFLAGNPYNEQFF,TGCGCCAGCGCCTTCTTAGCGGGGAACCCCTACAATGAGCAGTTCTTC
TRBJ1-2,TRBV10-3,.,.,CAIRSQAASGYTF,TGTGCCATCCGTTCCCAGGCTGCGAGTGGCTACACCTTC
TRBJ1-3,TRBV6-5,.,.,CASRMDSSGNTIYF,TGTGCCAGCAGGATGGACAGCTCTGGAAACACCATATATTTT
TRBJ1-6,TRBV6-5,.,once,CASSSPGPLHF,TGTGCCAGCAGTTCCCCGGGACCCCTCCACTTT
TRBJ1-2,TRBV2,.,.,CASSIVRVSGYTF,TGTGCCAGCAGTATCGTCAGGGTTTCTGGCTACACCTTC
TRBJ1-2,TRBV4-2,TRBD1,.,CASSRRGTGNGYTF,TGTGCCAGCAGCCGACGAGGGACAGGGAATGGCTACACCTTC
TRBJ1-2,TRBV7-8,.,.,CASSLDRGEDGYTF,TGTGCCAGCAGCTTAGATCGGGGAGAGGATGGCTACACCTTC
TRBJ1-4,TRBV7-8,.,.,CASSLAPRTGIYEKLFF,TGTGCCAGCAGCTTAGCTCCCCGAACAGGGATTTATGAAAAACTGTTTTTT
TRBJ2-3,TRBV5-4,TRBD2,once,CASSLGGSSGPQGTQYF,TGTGCCAGCAGCTTAGGTGGGTCTAGCGGCCCGCAAGGTACGCAGTATTTT
TRBJ2-1,TRBV7-2,.,.,CASSSLTRWGRDEQFF,TGTGCCAGCAGCTCACTTACTAGGTGGGGTCGCGATGAGCAGTTCTTC
TRBJ1-2,TRBV6-5,.,.,CASIPRGKSNYGYTF,TGTGCCAGCATTCCCCGGGGAAAATCTAACTATGGCTACACCTTC
TRBJ1-3,TRBV10-3,.,.,CAISQERARNTIYF,TGTGCCATCAGTCAGGAGAGGGCGCGTAACACCATATATTTT
TRBJ1-5,TRBV19,TRBD1,.,CASSTDRGSNQPQHF,TGTGCCAGTAGTACGGACAGGGGAAGCAATCAGCCCCAGCATTTT
TRBJ2-3,TRBV28,TRBD1,once,CASSTPGQGADTQYF,TGTGCCAGCAGCACACCGGGACAGGGTGCAGATACGCAGTATTTT
TRBJ1-1,TRBV5-1,TRBD1,few,CASRGNTGVNTEAFF,TGCGCCAGCAGGGGCAACACAGGGGTAAACACTGAAGCTTTCTTT
TRBJ1-5,TRBV20-1,TRBD1,.,CSASITGGSNQPQHF,TGCAGTGCTAGTATAACAGGGGGTAGCAATCAGCCCCAGCATTTT
TRBJ1-6,TRBV27,TRBD1,.,CASGRQGGFSPLHF,TGTGCCAGCGGGAGACAGGGGGGTTTTTCACCCCTCCACTTT
TRBJ2-3,TRBV9,.,.,CASSVLSGDTQYF,TGTGCCAGCAGCGTCCTTTCGGGGGATACGCAGTATTTT
TRBJ1-1,TRBV4-1,TRBD1,few,CASSRRGPMNTEAFF,TGCGCCAGCAGCCGCAGGGGGCCCATGAACACTGAAGCTTTCTTT
TRBJ1-5,TRBV6-6,.,.,CASSPSQKTAPSELHSNQPQHF,TGTGCCAGCAGTCCTTCACAAAAGACAGCGCCTAGTGAACTTCATAGCAATCAGCCCCAGCATTTT
TRBJ1-4,TRBV12-5,.,.,CASGRDTSWEKLFF,TGTGCTAGTGGCCGGGACACCAGCTGGGAAAAACTGTTTTTT
TRBJ2-1,TRBV15,.,.,CATSTDGKLYNEQFF,TGTGCCACCAGCACGGACGGGAAACTTTACAATGAGCAGTTCTTC
TRBJ1-6,TRBV28,TRBD1,.,CASSSGQGLNSPLHF,TGTGCCAGCAGTTCCGGACAGGGACTTAATTCACCCCTCCACTTT
TRBJ1-1,TRBV5-1,.,once,CASSLATVNTEAFF,TGCGCCAGCAGCTTGGCAACGGTGAACACTGAAGCTTTCTTT
TRBJ2-7,TRBV2,TRBD2,.,CASMGLADPSYEQYF,TGTGCCAGCATGGGACTAGCGGACCCATCTTACGAGCAGTACTTC
TRBJ1-2,TRBV28,TRBD1,once,CASSNQLGQDGYTF,TGTGCCAGCAGCAATCAATTAGGACAGGATGGCTACACCTTC
TRBJ1-1,TRBV20-1,.,few,CSASIGESEAFF,TGCAGTGCTAGTATCGGGGAATCTGAAGCTTTCTTT
TRBJ1-5,TRBV19,TRBD1,.,CASSIRQGAFQPQHF,TGTGCCAGTAGTATACGGCAGGGGGCTTTTCAGCCCCAGCATTTT
TRBJ1-1,TRBV10-3,TRBD1,.,CAISKESTGETEAFF,TGTGCCATCAGTAAGGAATCGACAGGGGAAACTGAAGCTTTCTTT
TRBJ2-7,TRBV7-2,.,few,CASSLGPLVGARYEQYF,TGTGCCAGCAGCTTAGGCCCCCTGGTGGGGGCTCGTTACGAGCAGTACTTC
TRBJ1-2,TRBV25-1,TRBD1,.,CASSEPGQGGGNYGYTF,TGTGCCAGCAGTGAACCGGGACAGGGTGGCGGGAACTATGGCTACACCTTC
TRBJ1-1,TRBV6-1,.,.,CASSEPGLNTEAFF,TGTGCCAGCAGTGAACCAGGGTTGAACACTGAAGCTTTCTTT
TRBJ1-1,TRBV6-5,.,few,CASSYSSRGGGTEAFF,TGTGCCAGCAGTTACTCGAGCAGGGGCGGGGGAACTGAAGCTTTCTTT
TRBJ1-2,TRBV2,.,.,CASSERSYYGYTF,TGTGCCAGCAGTGAACGGAGTTACTATGGCTACACCTTC
TRBJ2-5,TRBV5-1,TRBD2,.,CASSLASGLAETQYF,TGCGCCAGCAGCTTGGCCTCCGGACTAGCAGAGACCCAGTACTTC
TRBJ1-6,TRBV18,.,.,CASSLGQAGSPLHF,TGTGCCAGCTCACTTGGGCAGGCGGGTTCACCCCTCCACTTT
TRBJ2-7,TRBV9,TRBD1,.,CASSVGGQGSYEQYF,TGTGCCAGCAGCGTAGGAGGACAGGGGTCCTACGAGCAGTACTTC
TRBJ1-1,TRBV28,.,.,CASSRRTNEAFF,TGTGCCAGCAGTCGACGGACAAATGAAGCTTTCTTT
TRBJ2-2,TRBV6-5,.,.,CASSYSLTGELFF,TGTGCCAGCAGTTATTCCCTTACCGGGGAGCTGTTTTTT
TRBJ2-4,TRBV7-2,.,.,CASSLGTAQGQNIQYF,TGTGCCAGCAGCTTAGGTACCGCCCAGGGTCAAAACATTCAGTACTTC